The 8 T cell receptor beta chains in this list originate from one sample, sequenced in a study of cytomegalovirus exposure and HLA in healthy donors. Both 60 Vbeta primers and 13 Jbeta primers went into the PCR. Generated by immunoSEQ multiplex PCR, the TCRdb table keeps only in-frame clones and is missing some. This table has around 100,000 clones, approximately 66% appearing once. The sequenced sample consisted of PBMCs. Every receptor here comes from a woman in her forties or fifties in good health and CMV-seronegative.

This clone came up once. The chain joins TRBV9 to TRBJ1-3; possible D gene TRBD1, 6 bases. Germline assignment: CDR1 SGDLS and CDR2 YYNGEE. The CDR3 covers 17 residues. V lost 4 bases, J lost 0 bases, and 17 bases lay in between. The CDR3 DNA is TGTGCCAGCAGCCCTCCAGGGGCGGGTAACTCTGGAAACACCATATATTTT. Amino acid sequence: CASSPPGAGNSGNTIYF.

This clone came up a few times. This chain joins TRBV5-1 and TRBJ2-1, with D perhaps TRBD1 (6 bases). Germline CDR1 and CDR2: SGHRS and YFSETQ. This CDR3 is built from 14 residues. V lost 0 bases to trimming and J lost 4 bases, with 8 bases between them. The CDR3 protein is CASSLGQVYNEQFF. In DNA, the CDR3 is TGCGCCAGCAGCTTGGGACAGGTTTACAATGAGCAGTTCTTC.

The rearrangement links TRBV5-1 to TRBJ1-4; no definite D call. Trimming took off 0 bases at V and 6 bases at J, with 9 bases between the two ends. This CDR3 spans 14 amino acids. Germline lookup yields CDR1 SGHRS and CDR2 YFSETQ. The CDR3 protein is CASSLAGGYEKLFF. In nucleotides, the CDR3 is TGCGCCAGCAGCTTGGCCGGAGGGTATGAAAAACTGTTTTTT.

This chain connects TRBV7-9 to TRBJ2-5; D gene unclear. Germline CDR1 reads SEHNR; CDR2 reads FQNEAQ (reference sequence). The CDR3 extends over 15 amino acids. V lost 5 bases and J lost 0, with 13 bases in between. CDR3 region: CASSPMKQDQETQYF. As DNA, the CDR3 is TGTGCCAGCAGCCCCATGAAGCAGGACCAAGAGACCCAGTACTTC. Together with reference TRBV7-9 and TRBJ2-5, the CDR3 gives the full variable domain: DTGVSQNPRHKITKRGQNVTFRCDPISEHNRLYWYRQTLGQGPEFLTYFQNEAQLEKSRLLSDRFSAERPKGSFSTLEIQRTEQGDSAMYLCASSPMKQDQETQYFGPGTRLLVL.

The rearrangement joins TRBV4-3 to TRBJ2-7; 9 positions agree with TRBD2. Per germline, CDR1 LGHNA and CDR2 YSLEER. The CDR3 totals 16 residues. J was trimmed by 3 bases and V by 4 bases; bases with no gene match: 10. The CDR3 spells CASSPSLSGRFYEQYF. In nucleotides, the CDR3 is TGCGCCAGCAGCCCCTCCCTTAGCGGGAGATTCTACGAGCAGTACTTC.

The chain combines TRBV19 with TRBJ1-1, with unresolved D. The V gene's germline CDR1 is LNHDA and CDR2 SQIVND (reference sequence). There are 13 residues in the CDR3. V was trimmed by 9 bases and J by 0 bases, leaving 11 bases between them. The CDR3 nucleotides are TGTGCCAGAGGTCGGGTCATGAACACTGAAGCTTTCTTT. It specifies CARGRVMNTEAFF.

The chain carries TRBV10-2 and TRBJ2-7; 11 bases fit TRBD2. Germline-derived CDR1 and CDR2 are WSHSY and SAAADI. The V segment lost 4 bases and the J segment 4 bases; nucleotides outside the gene matches: 9. This CDR3 comprises 16 residues. CDR3 region: CASSGHSGRAGYEQYF. The CDR3 DNA follows: TGCGCCAGCAGTGGCCATAGCGGGAGGGCGGGGTACGAGCAGTACTTC.

This chain links TRBV7-8 with TRBJ2-1; TRBD1 agrees at 7 bases. Germline V gene data show CDR1 as SGHVS and CDR2 as FQNEAQ. V lost 5 bases, J lost 5 bases, and 9 bases stayed unmatched. The CDR3 extends over 15 amino acids. For the CDR3, the DNA is TGTGCCAGCAGCCATATAGACAGGGATGACAATGAGCAGTTCTTC. The encoded protein is CASSHIDRDDNEQFF.